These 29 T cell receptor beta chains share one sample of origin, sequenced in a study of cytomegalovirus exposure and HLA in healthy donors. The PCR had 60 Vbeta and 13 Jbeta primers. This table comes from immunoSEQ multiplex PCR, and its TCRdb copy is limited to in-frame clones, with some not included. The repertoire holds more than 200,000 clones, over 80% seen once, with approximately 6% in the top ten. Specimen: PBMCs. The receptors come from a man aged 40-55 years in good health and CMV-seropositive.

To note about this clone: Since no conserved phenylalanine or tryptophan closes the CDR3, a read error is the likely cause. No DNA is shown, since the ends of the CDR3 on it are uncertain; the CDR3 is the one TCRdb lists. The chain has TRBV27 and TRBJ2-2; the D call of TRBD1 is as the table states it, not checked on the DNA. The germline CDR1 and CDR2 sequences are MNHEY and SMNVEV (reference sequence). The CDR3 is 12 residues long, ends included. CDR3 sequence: CASSFNRDTDGL.

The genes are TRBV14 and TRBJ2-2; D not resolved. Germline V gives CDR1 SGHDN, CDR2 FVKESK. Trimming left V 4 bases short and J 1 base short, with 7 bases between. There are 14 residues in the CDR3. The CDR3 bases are TGTGCCAGCAGCCGCCACTTGAACACCGGGGAGCTGTTTTTT. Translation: CASSRHLNTGELFF.

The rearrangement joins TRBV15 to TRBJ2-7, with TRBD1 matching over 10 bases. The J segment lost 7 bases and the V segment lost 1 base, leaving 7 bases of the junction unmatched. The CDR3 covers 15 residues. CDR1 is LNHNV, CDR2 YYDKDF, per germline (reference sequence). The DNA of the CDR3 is TGTGCCACCAGCAGAGCGGGGACAGGGGTTTTTGAGCAGTACGTC. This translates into CATSRAGTGVFEQYV.

CDR3 loop: CASSQDRGNYGYTF. In DNA form, the CDR3 reads TGTGCCAGCAGCCAAGATAGAGGGAACTATGGCTACACCTTC. V usage is TRBV4-2 and J usage is TRBJ1-2; no reliable D call. The germline V gene encodes CDR1 LGHNA and CDR2 YNFKEQ. V was shortened by 0 bases and J by 2 bases, with 7 bases between the two germline ends. The CDR3 has 14 residues.

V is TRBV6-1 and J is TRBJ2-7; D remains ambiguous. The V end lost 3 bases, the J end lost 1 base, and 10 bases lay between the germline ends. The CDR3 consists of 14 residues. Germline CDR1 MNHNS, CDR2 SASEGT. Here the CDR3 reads CASSDRVVSYEQYF. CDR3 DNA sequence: TGTGCCAGCAGTGATAGAGTAGTTTCCTACGAGCAGTACTTC.

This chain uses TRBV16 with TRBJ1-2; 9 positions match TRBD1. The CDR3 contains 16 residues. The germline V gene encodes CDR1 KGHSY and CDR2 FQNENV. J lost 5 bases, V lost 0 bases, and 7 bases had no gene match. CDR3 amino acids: CASSQSRGGQGYGYTF. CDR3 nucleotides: TGTGCCAGCAGCCAATCTCGGGGCGGACAGGGGTATGGCTACACCTTC.

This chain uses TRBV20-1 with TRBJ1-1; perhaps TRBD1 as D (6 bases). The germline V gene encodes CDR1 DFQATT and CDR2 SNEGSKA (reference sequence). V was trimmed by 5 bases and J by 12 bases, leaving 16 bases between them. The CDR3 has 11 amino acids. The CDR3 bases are TGCAGTGCTGGCGGGGGGGCCATAACTTTCTTT. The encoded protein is CSAGGGAITFF.

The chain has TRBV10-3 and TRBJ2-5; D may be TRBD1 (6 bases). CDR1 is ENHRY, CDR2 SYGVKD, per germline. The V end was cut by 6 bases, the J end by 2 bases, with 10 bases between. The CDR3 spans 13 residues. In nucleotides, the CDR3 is TGTGCCATCAGGGGGGACATTCAAGAGACCCAGTACTTC. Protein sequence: CAIRGDIQETQYF.

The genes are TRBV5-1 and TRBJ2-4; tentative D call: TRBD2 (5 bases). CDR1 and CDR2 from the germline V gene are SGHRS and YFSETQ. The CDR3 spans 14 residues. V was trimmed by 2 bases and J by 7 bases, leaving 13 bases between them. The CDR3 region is CASSFFTGVNIQYF. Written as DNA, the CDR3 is TGCGCCAGCAGCTTCTTCACCGGGGTGAACATTCAGTACTTC.

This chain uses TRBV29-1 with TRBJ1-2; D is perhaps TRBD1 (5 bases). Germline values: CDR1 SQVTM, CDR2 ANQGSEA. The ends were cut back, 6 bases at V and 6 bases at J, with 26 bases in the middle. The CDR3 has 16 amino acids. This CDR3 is CSVLSGAGSLWDGYTF. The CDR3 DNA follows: TGCAGCGTCCTCAGTGGGGCAGGCAGCCTTTGGGATGGCTACACCTTC.

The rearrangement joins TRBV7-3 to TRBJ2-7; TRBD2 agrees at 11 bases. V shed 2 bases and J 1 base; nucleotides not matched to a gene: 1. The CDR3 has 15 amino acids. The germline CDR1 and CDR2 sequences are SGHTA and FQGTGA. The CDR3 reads CASSLGTSGSYEQYF. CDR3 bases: TGTGCCAGCAGCTTAGGGACTAGCGGTTCCTACGAGCAGTACTTC.

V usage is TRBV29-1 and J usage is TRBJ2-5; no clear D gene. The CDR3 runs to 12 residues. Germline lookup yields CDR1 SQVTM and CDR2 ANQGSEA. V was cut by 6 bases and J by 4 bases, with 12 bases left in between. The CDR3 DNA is TGCAGCGTCGTGACAATGTCAGAGACCCAGTACTTC. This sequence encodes CSVVTMSETQYF.

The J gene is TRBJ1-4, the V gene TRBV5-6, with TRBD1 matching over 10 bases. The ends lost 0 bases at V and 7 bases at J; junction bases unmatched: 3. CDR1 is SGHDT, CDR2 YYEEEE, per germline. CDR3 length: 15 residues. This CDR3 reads CASSLGDRGGEKLFF. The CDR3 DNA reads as TGTGCCAGCAGCTTGGGGGACAGGGGAGGTGAAAAACTGTTTTTT.

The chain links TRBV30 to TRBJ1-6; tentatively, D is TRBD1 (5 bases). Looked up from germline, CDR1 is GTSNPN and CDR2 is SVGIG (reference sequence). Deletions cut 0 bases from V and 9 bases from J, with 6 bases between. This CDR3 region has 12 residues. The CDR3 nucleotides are TGTGCCTGGAGTGTAAGGGGTTCACCCCTCCACTTT. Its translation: CAWSVRGSPLHF.

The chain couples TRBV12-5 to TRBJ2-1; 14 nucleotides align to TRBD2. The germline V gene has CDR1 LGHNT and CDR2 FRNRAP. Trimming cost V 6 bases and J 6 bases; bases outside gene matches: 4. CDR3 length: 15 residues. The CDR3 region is CASGPGLAGGNEQFF. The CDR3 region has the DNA TGTGCTAGTGGCCCCGGACTAGCGGGAGGCAATGAGCAGTTCTTC. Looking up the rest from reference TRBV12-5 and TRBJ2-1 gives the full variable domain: DARVTQTPRHKVTEMGQEVTMRCQPILGHNTVFWYRQTMMQGLELLAYFRNRAPLDDSGMPKDRFSAEMPDATLATLKIQPSEPRDSAVYFCASGPGLAGGNEQFFGPGTRLTVL.

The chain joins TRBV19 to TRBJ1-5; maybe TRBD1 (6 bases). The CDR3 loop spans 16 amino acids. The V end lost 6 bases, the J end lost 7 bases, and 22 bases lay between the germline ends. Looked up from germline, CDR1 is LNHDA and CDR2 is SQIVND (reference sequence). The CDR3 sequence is CASSLRDTAMEQPQHF. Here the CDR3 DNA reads TGTGCCAGTAGCCTACGGGACACCGCTATGGAACAGCCCCAGCATTTT.

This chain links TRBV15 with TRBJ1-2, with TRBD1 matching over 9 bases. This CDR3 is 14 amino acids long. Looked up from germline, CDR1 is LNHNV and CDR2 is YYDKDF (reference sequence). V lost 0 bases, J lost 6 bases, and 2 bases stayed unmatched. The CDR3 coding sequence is TGTGCCACCAGCAGAGATGACAGGGGGAATGGCTACACCTTC. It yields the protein CATSRDDRGNGYTF. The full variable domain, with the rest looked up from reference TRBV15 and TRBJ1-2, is DAMVIQNPRYQVTQFGKPVTLSCSQTLNHNVMYWYQQKSSQAPKLLFHYYDKDFNNEADTPDNFQSRRPNTSFCFLDIRSPGLGDTAMYLCATSRDDRGNGYTFGSGTRLTVV.

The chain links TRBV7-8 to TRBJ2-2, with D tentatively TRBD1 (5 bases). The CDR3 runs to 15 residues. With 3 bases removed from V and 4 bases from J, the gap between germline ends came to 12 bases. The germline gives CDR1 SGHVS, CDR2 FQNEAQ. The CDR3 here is CASSFSSGITGELFF. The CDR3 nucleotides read TGTGCCAGCAGCTTCTCATCAGGGATCACCGGGGAGCTGTTTTTT. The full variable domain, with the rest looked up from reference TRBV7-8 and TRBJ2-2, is GAGVSQSPRYKVAKRGQDVALRCDPISGHVSLFWYQQALGQGPEFLTYFQNEAQLDKSGLPSDRFFAERPEGSVSTLKIQRTQQEDSAVYLCASSFSSGITGELFFGEGSRLTVL.

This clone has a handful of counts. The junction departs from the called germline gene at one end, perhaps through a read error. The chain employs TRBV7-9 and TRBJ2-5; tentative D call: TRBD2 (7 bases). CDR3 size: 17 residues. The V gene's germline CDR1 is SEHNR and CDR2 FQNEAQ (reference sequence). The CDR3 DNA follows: TGTTCCAGCAGCTCTCAAACAGCGGGACATAGACAAGAGACCCAGTACTTC. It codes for CSSSSQTAGHRQETQYF.

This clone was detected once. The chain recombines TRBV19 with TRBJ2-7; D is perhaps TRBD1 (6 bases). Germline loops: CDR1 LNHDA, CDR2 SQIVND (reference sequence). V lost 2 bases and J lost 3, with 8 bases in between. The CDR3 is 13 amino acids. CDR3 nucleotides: TGTGCCAGTAGTATACGGGACAACTACGAGCAGTACTTC. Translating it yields CASSIRDNYEQYF.

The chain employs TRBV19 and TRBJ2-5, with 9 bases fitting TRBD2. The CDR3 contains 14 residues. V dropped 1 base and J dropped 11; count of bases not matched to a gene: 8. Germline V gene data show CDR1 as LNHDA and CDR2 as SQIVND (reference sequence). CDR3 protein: CASSIGGRVQEQYF. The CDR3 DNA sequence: TGTGCCAGTAGTATAGGCGGGAGGGTGCAAGAGCAGTACTTC. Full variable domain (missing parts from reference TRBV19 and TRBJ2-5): DGGITQSPKYLFRKEGQNVTLSCEQNLNHDAMYWYRQDPGQGLRLIYYSQIVNDFQKGDIAEGYSVSREKKESFPLTVTSAQKNPTAFYLCASSIGGRVQEQYFGPGTRLLVL.

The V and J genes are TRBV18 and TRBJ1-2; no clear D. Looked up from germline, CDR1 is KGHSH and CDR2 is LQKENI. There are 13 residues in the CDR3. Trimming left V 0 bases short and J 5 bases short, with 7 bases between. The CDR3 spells CASSPPSRYGYTF. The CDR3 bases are TGTGCCAGCTCACCACCAAGCCGATATGGCTACACCTTC. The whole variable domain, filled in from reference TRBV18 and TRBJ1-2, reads NAGVMQNPRHLVRRRGQEARLRCSPMKGHSHVYWYRQLPEEGLKFMVYLQKENIIDESGMPKERFSAEFPKEGPSILRIQQVVRGDSAAYFCASSPPSRYGYTFGSGTRLTVV.

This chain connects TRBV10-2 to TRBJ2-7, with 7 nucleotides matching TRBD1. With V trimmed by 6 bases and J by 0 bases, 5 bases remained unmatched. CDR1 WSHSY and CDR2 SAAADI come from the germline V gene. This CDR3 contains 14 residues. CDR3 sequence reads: CASRETGYSYEQYF. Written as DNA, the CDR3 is TGCGCCAGCAGGGAGACAGGGTACTCCTACGAGCAGTACTTC.

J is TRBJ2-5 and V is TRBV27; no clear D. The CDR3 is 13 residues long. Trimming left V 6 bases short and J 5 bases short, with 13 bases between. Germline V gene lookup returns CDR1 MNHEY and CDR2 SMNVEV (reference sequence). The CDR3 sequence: CASSAQLRETQYF. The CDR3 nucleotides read TGTGCCAGCAGCGCGCAACTACGGGAGACCCAGTACTTC.

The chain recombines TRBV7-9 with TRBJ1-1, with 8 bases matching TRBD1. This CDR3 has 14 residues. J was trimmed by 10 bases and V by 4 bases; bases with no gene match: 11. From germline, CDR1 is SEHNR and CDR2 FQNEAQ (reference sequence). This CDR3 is CASSSGLDRGIAFF. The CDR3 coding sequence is TGTGCCAGCAGCTCCGGACTAGACAGGGGAATAGCTTTCTTT.

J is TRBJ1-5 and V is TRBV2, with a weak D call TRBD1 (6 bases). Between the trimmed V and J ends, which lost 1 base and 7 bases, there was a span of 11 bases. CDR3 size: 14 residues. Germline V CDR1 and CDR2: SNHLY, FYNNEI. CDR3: CASSEVSGDQPQHF. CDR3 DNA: TGTGCCAGCAGTGAAGTGTCAGGGGACCAGCCCCAGCATTTT.

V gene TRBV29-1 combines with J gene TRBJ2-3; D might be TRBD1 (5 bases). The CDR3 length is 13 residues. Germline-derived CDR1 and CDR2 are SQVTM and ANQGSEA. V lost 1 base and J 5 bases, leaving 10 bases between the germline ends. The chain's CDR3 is CSVEGQGIDTQYF. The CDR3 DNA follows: TGCAGCGTTGAAGGGCAGGGTATAGATACGCAGTATTTT.

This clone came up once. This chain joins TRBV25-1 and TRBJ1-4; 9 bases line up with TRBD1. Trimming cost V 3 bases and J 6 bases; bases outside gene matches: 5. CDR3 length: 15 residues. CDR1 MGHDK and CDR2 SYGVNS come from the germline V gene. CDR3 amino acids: CASSDQTGGDEKLFF. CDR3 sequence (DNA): TGTGCCAGCAGTGATCAAACAGGGGGCGATGAAAAACTGTTTTTT.

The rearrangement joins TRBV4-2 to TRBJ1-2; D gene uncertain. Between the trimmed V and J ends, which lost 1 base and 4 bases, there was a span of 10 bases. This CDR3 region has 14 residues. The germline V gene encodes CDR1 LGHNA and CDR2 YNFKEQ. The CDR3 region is CASSQVGRFYGYTF. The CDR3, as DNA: TGTGCCAGCAGCCAAGTCGGGAGATTCTATGGCTACACCTTC.